Each of the 6 T cell receptor beta chains below was sequenced from the same sample in a study of post-analysis software for immune sequencing data. Unique molecular identifiers had been added to the TCR beta cDNA libraries. TCRdb itself ran the PCR reads through MiXCR, one entry per CDR3 protein. The table includes a few hundred thousand distinct CDR3 sequences, less than 35% detected once. General study points: Controls had lower frequencies than patients of a handful of TRBV segments, which included TRBV5-6, TRBV5-1 and TRBV20-1.

Their antigens are not known. Sequenced input: blood. These receptors came from a girl under 18 with multiple sclerosis.

The rearrangement links TRBV18 to TRBJ2-7, with 7 positions matching TRBD1. J gave up 5 bases and V 10 bases, and 11 bases lay outside the gene matches. The CDR3 has 13 amino acids. CDR1 KGHSH and CDR2 LQKENI come from the germline V gene. The CDR3, as DNA: TGTGCCACCAAGACAGGGACGAACGACGAGCAGTACTTC. Translating gives CATKTGTNDEQYF. The variable domain in full, with the rest retrieved from reference TRBV18 and TRBJ2-7, is NAGVMQNPRHLVRRRGQEARLRCSPMKGHSHVYWYRQLPEEGLKFMVYLQKENIIDESGMPKERFSAEFPKEGPSILRIQQVVRGDSAAYFCATKTGTNDEQYFGPGTRLTVT.

This clonotype turned up a few times. This chain joins TRBV20-1 and TRBJ2-1; perhaps TRBD1 as D (5 bases). This CDR3 comprises 15 residues. V was clipped by 4 bases and J by 2 bases, with 15 bases between them. Germline lookup yields CDR1 DFQATT and CDR2 SNEGSKA (reference sequence). The DNA of the CDR3 is TGCAGTGCTAAGCGACCCGCAGGGCCCTACAATGAGCAGTTCTTC. It encodes CSAKRPAGPYNEQFF.

V is TRBV6-2 or TRBV6-3 and J is TRBJ2-3; either TRBD1 or TRBD2 may fit D (5 bases each). V dropped 0 bases and J dropped 0 bases, with 13 bases sitting between them. Looked up from germline, CDR1 is MNHEY and CDR2 is SVGEGT. This CDR3 region has 17 residues. This CDR3 reads CASSYSGVGFSTDTQYF. The DNA of the CDR3 is TGTGCCAGCAGTTACTCGGGGGTCGGATTTAGCACAGATACGCAGTATTTT.

The chain joins TRBV6-2 or TRBV6-3 to TRBJ1-1, with D hard to call. Germline V gives CDR1 MNHEY, CDR2 SVGEGT. The CDR3 spans 13 residues. V lost 3 bases and J 8 bases, leaving 13 bases between the germline ends. The CDR3 DNA reads TGTGCCAGCAGTTATGAGATAAGGAGAGAAGCTTTCTTT. This encodes CASSYEIRREAFF.

V and J are TRBV7-2 and TRBJ2-5; D perhaps matches TRBD2 (6 bases). The CDR3 length is 14 residues. The V gene lost 3 bases and the J gene lost 1 base, with 9 bases spanning the gap. CDR1 is SGHTA and CDR2 is FQGNSA in the germline V gene. The DNA for the CDR3 is TGTGCCAGCAGCTTCCCTAGCGTCCAAGAGACCCAGTACTTC. Translation gives CASSFPSVQETQYF. The entire variable domain, with the rest obtained from reference TRBV7-2 and TRBJ2-5, is as follows: GAGVSQSPSNKVTEKGKDVELRCDPISGHTALYWYRQSLGQGLEFLIYFQGNSAPDKSGLPSDRFSAERTGGSVSTLTIQRTQQEDSAVYLCASSFPSVQETQYFGPGTRLLVL.

This clonotype was counted between two and nine times. This chain joins TRBV12-3 or TRBV12-4 and TRBJ2-6, with D uncertain. The V end was cut by 5 bases, the J end by 4 bases, with 12 bases between. This CDR3 is 15 amino acids long. The CDR3 DNA is TGTGCCAGCAGTCCGGATAGTGGCGGGGCCAACGTCCTGACTTTC. It yields the protein CASSPDSGGANVLTF.